This T cell receptor beta chain was sequenced for a study of spatial heterogeneity in lung cancer. Whole-study findings and limits: Approximate estimated coverage of tumor T cells amounted to 7% for alpha and roughly 13% for beta chains. Tumors with more nonsynonymous mutations had more expanded intratumoral alpha and beta TCRs. Ubiquitous and regional expanded TCR counts mirrored ubiquitous and regional nonsynonymous mutation counts, respectively.

As for time point: sample taken at primary tumor resection. Unsorted whole RNA of tumor, nontumor lung or frozen PBMC was sequenced. Unique molecular identifiers, one per molecule, were present on every TCR cDNA molecule. TCRdb re-called the 5' RACE reads through MiXCR, storing one row per CDR3 protein. The sample lists about 6,900 distinct CDR3 sequences, approximately 20% occurring once. Remarks on this clonotype: The target antigen is unknown.

The J segment lost 0 bases and the V segment lost 4 bases, leaving 14 bases of the junction unmatched. The CDR3 loop spans 19 amino acids. Germline CDR1 and CDR2: MGHRA and YSYEKL. This rearrangement joins TRBV4-1 to TRBJ2-3; TRBD1 matches at 9 bases. Material: lung tumor tissue, obtained at surgery. This clonotype was sampled from a female donor with early-stage non-small cell lung cancer. In DNA, the CDR3 is TGCGCCAGCAGCCGAGCACGATCCGACAGGGGGACTAGCACAGATACGCAGTATTTT. Translating gives CASSRARSDRGTSTDTQYF.